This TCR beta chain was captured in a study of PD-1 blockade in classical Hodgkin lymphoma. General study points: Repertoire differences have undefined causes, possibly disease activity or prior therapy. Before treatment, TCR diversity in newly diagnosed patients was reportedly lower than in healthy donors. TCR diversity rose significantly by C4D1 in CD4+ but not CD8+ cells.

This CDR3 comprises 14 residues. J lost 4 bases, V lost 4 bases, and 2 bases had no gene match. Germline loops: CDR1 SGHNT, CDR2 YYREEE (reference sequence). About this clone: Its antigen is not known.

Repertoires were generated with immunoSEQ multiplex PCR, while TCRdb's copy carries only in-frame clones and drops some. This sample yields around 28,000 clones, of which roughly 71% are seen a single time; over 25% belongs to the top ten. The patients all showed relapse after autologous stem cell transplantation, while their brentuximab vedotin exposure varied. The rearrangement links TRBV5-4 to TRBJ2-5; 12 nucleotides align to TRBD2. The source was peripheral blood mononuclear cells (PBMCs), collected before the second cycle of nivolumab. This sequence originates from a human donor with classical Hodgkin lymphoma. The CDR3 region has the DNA TGTGCCAGCAGCATGGGACTAGCGGGAGAGACCCAGTACTTC. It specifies CASSMGLAGETQYF.